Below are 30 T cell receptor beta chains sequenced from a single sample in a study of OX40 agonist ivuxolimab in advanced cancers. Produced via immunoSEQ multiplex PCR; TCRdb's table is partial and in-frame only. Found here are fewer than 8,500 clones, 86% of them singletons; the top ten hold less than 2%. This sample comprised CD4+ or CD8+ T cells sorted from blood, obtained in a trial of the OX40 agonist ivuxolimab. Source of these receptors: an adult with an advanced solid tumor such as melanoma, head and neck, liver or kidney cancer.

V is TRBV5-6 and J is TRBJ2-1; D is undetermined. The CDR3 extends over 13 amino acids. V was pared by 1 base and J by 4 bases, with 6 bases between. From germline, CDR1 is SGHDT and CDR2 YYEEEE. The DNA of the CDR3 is TGTGCCAGCAGCTTGATGGGGTACAATGAGCAGTTCTTC. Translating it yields CASSLMGYNEQFF.

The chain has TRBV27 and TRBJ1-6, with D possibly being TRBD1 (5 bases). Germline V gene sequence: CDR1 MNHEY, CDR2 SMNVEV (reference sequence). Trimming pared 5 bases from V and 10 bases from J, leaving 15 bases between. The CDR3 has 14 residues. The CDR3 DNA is TGTGCCAGCAGTCCCCACTTGGCAGGGTCACCCCTCCACTTT. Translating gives CASSPHLAGSPLHF.

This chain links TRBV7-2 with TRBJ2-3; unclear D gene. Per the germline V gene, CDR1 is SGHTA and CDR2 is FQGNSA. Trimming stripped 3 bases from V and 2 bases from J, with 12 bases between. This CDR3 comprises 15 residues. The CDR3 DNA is TGTGCCAGCAGCTTTTCTTCCGATACCACAGATACGCAGTATTTT. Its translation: CASSFSSDTTDTQYF.

The DNA for the CDR3 is TGTGCCAGCAGTACCAGGGGAAGCGACACTGAAGCTTTCTTT. Its translation: CASSTRGSDTEAFF. The gene calls are TRBV5-5 and TRBJ1-1; D perhaps matches TRBD1 (6 bases). V was cut by 5 bases and J by 3 bases, with 14 bases left in between. This CDR3 contains 14 residues. The V gene's germline CDR1 is SGHKS and CDR2 YYEKEE (reference sequence).

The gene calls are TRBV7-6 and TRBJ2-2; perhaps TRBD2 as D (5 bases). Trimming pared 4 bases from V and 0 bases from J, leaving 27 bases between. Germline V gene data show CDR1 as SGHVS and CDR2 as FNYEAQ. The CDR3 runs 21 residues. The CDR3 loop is CASSSMATGEYRAANTGELFF. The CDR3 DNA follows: TGTGCCAGCAGCTCCATGGCGACCGGGGAATACCGAGCCGCGAACACCGGGGAGCTGTTTTTT.

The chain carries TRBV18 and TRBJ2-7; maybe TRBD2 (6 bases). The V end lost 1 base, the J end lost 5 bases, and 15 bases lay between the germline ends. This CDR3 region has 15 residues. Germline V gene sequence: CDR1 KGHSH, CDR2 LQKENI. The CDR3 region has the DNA TGTGCCAGCTCACCACAGGCGCAGGGACTCGACGAGCAGTACTTC. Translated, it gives CASSPQAQGLDEQYF.

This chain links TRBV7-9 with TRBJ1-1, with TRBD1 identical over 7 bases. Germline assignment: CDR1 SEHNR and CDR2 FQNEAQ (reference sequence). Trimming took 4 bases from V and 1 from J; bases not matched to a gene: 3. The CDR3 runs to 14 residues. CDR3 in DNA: TGTGCCAGCAGCTGGGGGGACAGGAACACTGAAGCTTTCTTT. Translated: CASSWGDRNTEAFF. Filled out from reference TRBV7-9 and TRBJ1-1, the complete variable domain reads DTGVSQNPRHKITKRGQNVTFRCDPISEHNRLYWYRQTLGQGPEFLTYFQNEAQLEKSRLLSDRFSAERPKGSFSTLEIQRTEQGDSAMYLCASSWGDRNTEAFFGQGTRLTVV.

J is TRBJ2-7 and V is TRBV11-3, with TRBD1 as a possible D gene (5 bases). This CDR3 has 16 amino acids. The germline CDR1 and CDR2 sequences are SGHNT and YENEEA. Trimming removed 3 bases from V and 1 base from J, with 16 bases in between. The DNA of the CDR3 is TGTGCCAGCAGCTTTAACGGGCAGGGTGGGTCCTACGAGCAGTACTTC. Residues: CASSFNGQGGSYEQYF. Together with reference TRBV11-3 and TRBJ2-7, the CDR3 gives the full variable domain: EAGVVQSPRYKIIEKKQPVAFWCNPISGHNTLYWYLQNLGQGPELLIRYENEEAVDDSQLPKDRFSAERLKGVDSTLKIQPAELGDSAVYLCASSFNGQGGSYEQYFGPGTRLTVT.

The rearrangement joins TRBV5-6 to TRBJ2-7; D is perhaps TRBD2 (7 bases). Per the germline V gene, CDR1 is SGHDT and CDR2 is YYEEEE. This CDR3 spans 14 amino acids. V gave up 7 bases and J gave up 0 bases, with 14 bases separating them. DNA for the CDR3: TGTGCCAGCCGGGCGGGGGCCGGCTCCTACGAGCAGTACTTC. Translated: CASRAGAGSYEQYF.

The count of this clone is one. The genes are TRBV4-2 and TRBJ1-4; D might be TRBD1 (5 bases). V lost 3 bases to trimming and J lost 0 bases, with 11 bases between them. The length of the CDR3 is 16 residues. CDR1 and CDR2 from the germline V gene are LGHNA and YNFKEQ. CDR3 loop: CASSHADSSTNEKLFF. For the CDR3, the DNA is TGTGCCAGCAGCCACGCTGACAGTTCAACTAATGAAAAACTGTTTTTT.

The CDR3 loop reads CASSGQVGFYGYTF. CDR3 DNA: TGTGCCAGCAGCGGACAGGTGGGGTTCTATGGCTACACCTTC. This chain connects TRBV9 to TRBJ1-2, with D maybe TRBD1 (6 bases). Trimming stripped 3 bases from V and 4 bases from J, with 13 bases between. Germline CDR1 is SGDLS and CDR2 is YYNGEE. The CDR3 covers 14 residues. Full variable domain (remainder filled in from reference TRBV9 and TRBJ1-2): DSGVTQTPKHLITATGQRVTLRCSPRSGDLSVYWYQQSLDQGLQFLIQYYNGEERAKGNILERFSAQQFPDLHSELNLSSLELGDSALYFCASSGQVGFYGYTFGSGTRLTVV.

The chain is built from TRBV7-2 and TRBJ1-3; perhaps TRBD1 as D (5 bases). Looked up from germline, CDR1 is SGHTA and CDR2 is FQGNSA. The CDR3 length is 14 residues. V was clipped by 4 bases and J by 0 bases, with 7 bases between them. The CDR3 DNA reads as TGTGCCAGCAGCTGGGGGACCTCTGGAAACACCATATATTTT. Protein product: CASSWGTSGNTIYF.

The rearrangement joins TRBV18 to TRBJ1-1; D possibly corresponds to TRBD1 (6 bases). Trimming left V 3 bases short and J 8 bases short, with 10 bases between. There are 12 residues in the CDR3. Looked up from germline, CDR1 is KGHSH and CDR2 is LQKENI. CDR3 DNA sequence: TGTGCCAGCTCACCGATCCAGGGGGAAGCTTTCTTT. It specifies CASSPIQGEAFF. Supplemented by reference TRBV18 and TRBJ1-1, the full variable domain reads NAGVMQNPRHLVRRRGQEARLRCSPMKGHSHVYWYRQLPEEGLKFMVYLQKENIIDESGMPKERFSAEFPKEGPSILRIQQVVRGDSAAYFCASSPIQGEAFFGQGTRLTVV.

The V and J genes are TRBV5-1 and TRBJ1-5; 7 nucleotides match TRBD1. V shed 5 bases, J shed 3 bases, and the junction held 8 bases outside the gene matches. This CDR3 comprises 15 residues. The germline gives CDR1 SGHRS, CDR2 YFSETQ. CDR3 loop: CASRPSTGPNQPQHF. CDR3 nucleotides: TGCGCCAGCAGACCATCGACAGGGCCCAATCAGCCCCAGCATTTT.

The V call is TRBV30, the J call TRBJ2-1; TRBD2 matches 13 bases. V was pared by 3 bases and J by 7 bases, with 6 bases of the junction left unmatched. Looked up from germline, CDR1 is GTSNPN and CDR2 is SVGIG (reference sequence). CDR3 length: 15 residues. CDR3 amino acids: CAWSRGTSGANEQFF. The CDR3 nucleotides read TGTGCCTGGAGCAGGGGGACTAGCGGGGCAAATGAGCAGTTCTTC.

The CDR3 reads CTSSRANVLTF. In DNA form, the CDR3 reads TGCACCAGCAGCCGGGCCAACGTCCTGACTTTC. V and J are TRBV1 and TRBJ2-6. TRBV1 is classified as a pseudogene. CDR3 size: 11 residues.

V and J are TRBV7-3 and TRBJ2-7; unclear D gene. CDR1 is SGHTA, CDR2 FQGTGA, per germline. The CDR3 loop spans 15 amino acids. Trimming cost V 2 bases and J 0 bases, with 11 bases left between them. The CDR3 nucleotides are TGTGCCAGCAGCTTAGTGCCCCAGTCCTCCTACGAGCAGTACTTC. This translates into CASSLVPQSSYEQYF.

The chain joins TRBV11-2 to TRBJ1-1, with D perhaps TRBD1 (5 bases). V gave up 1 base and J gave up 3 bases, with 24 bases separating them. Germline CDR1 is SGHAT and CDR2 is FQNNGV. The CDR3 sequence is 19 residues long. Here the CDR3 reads CASSLAGWSEGYKDTEAFF. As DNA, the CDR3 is TGTGCCAGCAGCTTAGCAGGGTGGTCCGAAGGATACAAGGACACTGAAGCTTTCTTT.

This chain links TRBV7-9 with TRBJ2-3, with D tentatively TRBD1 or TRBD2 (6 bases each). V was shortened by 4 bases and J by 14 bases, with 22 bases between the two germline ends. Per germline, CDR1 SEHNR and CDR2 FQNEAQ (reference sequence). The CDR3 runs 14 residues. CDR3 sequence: CASSSSWGAVSPYF. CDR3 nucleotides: TGTGCCAGCAGCTCCTCTTGGGGGGCCGTATCCCCGTATTTT.

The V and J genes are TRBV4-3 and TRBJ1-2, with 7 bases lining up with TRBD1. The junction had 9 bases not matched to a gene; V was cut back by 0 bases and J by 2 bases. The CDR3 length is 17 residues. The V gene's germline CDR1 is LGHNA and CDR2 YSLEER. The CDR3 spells CASSQEMTGTFNYGYTF. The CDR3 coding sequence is TGCGCCAGCAGCCAAGAAATGACAGGGACCTTCAACTATGGCTACACCTTC.

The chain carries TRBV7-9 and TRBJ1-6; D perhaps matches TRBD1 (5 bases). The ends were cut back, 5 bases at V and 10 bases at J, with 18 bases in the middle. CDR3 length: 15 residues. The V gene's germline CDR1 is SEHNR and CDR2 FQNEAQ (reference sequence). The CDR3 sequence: CASSPYLGGDSPLHF. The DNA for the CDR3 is TGTGCCAGCAGCCCCTACCTCGGGGGTGACTCACCCCTCCACTTT.

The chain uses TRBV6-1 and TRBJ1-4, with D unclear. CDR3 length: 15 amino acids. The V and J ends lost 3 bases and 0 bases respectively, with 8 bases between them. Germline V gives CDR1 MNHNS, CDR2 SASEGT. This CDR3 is CASSDNPATNEKLFF. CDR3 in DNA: TGTGCCAGCAGTGATAACCCAGCAACTAATGAAAAACTGTTTTTT.

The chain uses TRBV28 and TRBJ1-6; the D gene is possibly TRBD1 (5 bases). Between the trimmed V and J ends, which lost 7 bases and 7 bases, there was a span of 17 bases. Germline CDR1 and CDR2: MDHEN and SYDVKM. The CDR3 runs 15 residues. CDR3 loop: CASIDSTTGNSPLHF. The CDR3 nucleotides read TGTGCCAGCATCGACAGCACGACGGGGAATTCACCCCTCCACTTT.

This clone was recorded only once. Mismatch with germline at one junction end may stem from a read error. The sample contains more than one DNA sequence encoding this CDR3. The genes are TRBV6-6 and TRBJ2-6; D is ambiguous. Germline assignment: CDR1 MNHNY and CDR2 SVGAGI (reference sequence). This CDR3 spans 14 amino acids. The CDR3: CASRTSSGANVLTF. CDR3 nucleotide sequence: TGCGCCAGCAGAACGAGCTCTGGGGCCAACGTCCTGACTTTC.

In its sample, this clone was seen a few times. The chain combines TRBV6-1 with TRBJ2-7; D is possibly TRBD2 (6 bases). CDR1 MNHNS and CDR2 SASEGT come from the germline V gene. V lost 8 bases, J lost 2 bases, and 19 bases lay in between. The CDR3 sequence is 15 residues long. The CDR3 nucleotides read TGTGCCAGCGTCCTTGGGGGGAGGAAGGCCTACGAGCAGTACTTC. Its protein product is CASVLGGRKAYEQYF.

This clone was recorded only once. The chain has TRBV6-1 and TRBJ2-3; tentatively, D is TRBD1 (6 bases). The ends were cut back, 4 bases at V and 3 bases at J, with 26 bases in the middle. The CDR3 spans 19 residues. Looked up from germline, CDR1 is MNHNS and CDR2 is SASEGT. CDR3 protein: CASSVPGTRVLLRTDTQYF. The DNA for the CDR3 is TGTGCCAGCAGTGTACCAGGGACACGGGTACTCTTAAGGACAGATACGCAGTATTTT.

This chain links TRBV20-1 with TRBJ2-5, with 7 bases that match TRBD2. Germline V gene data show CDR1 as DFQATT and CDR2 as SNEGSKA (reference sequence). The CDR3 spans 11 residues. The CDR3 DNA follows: TGCAGCTTGGGGGGAGGGGAGACCCAGTACTTC. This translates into CSLGGGETQYF.

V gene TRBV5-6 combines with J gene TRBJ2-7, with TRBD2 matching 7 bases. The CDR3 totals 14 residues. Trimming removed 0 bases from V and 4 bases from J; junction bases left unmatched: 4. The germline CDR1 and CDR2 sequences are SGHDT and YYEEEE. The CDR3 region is CASSLGGGPYEQYF. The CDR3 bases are TGTGCCAGCAGCTTGGGGGGAGGGCCTTACGAGCAGTACTTC. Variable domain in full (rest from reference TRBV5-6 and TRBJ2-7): DAGVTQSPTHLIKTRGQQVTLRCSPKSGHDTVSWYQQALGQGPQFIFQYYEEEERQRGNFPDRFSGHQFPNYSSELNVNALLLGDSALYLCASSLGGGPYEQYFGPGTRLTVT.

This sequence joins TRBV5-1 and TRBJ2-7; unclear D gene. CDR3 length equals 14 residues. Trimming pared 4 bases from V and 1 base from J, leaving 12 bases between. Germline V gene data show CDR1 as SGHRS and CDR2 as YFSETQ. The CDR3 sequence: CASSVDGLSYEQYF. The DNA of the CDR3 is TGCGCCAGCAGCGTGGACGGCCTTTCCTACGAGCAGTACTTC.

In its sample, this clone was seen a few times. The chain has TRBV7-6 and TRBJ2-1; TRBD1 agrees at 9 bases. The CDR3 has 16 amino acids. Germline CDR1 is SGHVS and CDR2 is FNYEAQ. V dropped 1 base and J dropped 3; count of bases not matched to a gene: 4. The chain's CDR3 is CASSLGTGVYYNEQFF. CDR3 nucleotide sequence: TGTGCCAGCAGCTTAGGGACAGGGGTGTACTACAATGAGCAGTTCTTC.